A single sample is the source of the 19 T cell receptor beta chains below, sequenced in a study of T cells in Graves' hyperthyroidism and ophthalmopathy. It was RNA transcripts that yielded the amplified TCR beta CDR3 regions. During a first-round RT-PCR of the TCR CDR3, the HTBI primer set was used. Each CDR3 protein is one row after TCRdb ran MiXCR on the multiplex PCR reads. The sample has fewer than 400,000 distinct CDR3 sequences, 20% to 25% seen once. The sample taken for sequencing was blood. The origin of the receptors is a man between 50 and 59 years old with Graves' hyperthyroidism.

This clonotype was recorded once. The V and J genes are TRBV19 and TRBJ2-1; D gene ambiguous. The germline V gene has CDR1 LNHDA and CDR2 SQIVND (reference sequence). Trimming cost V 7 bases and J 0 bases, with 13 bases left between them. The CDR3 runs 15 residues. CDR3 sequence: CASTPLRASYNEQFF. Here the CDR3 DNA reads TGTGCCAGTACCCCCCTTAGGGCCTCCTACAATGAGCAGTTCTTC.

This clonotype was observed once. V gene TRBV18 combines with J gene TRBJ1-3; D is unresolved. The CDR3 is 16 amino acids. Trimming removed 2 bases at V and 0 bases at J, with 11 bases between. Germline assignment: CDR1 KGHSH and CDR2 LQKENI. The CDR3 DNA reads as TGTGCCAGCTCACCATCCCGGGATATCTCTGGAAACACCATATATTTT. This gives the protein CASSPSRDISGNTIYF. The whole variable domain, filled in from reference TRBV18 and TRBJ1-3, reads NAGVMQNPRHLVRRRGQEARLRCSPMKGHSHVYWYRQLPEEGLKFMVYLQKENIIDESGMPKERFSAEFPKEGPSILRIQQVVRGDSAAYFCASSPSRDISGNTIYFGEGSWLTVV.

This clonotype was recorded a few times. The chain recombines TRBV30 with TRBJ1-1; 8 nucleotides align to TRBD1. Per germline, CDR1 GTSNPN and CDR2 SVGIG (reference sequence). V gave up 3 bases and J gave up 6 bases; unmatched junction bases: 9. The CDR3 extends over 14 amino acids. The CDR3 DNA is TGTGCCTGGAGCACTGGACAGGGTTCCGCTGAAGCTTTCTTT. Protein product: CAWSTGQGSAEAFF.

The chain has TRBV20-1 and TRBJ2-5; weak D call: TRBD1 (5 bases). Germline loops: CDR1 DFQATT, CDR2 SNEGSKA (reference sequence). The V end was cut by 2 bases, the J end by 7 bases, with 23 bases between. This CDR3 contains 16 residues. Here the CDR3 reads CSARTRWQGTLRTQYF. For the CDR3, the DNA is TGCAGTGCTAGAACGAGGTGGCAGGGCACCTTAAGGACCCAGTACTTC.

The chain recombines TRBV10-3 with TRBJ2-1, with 7 bases aligning to TRBD2. The trim removed 0 bases at V and 12 bases at J, leaving 11 bases unmatched. In germline, CDR1 is ENHRY, CDR2 SYGVKD. The CDR3 is made up of 15 amino acids. The CDR3 DNA is TGTGCCATCAGTGAGTCCCGAGCTAGCGGAGGGGTGCAGTTCTTC. It encodes CAISESRASGGVQFF.

This clonotype was counted ten times or more. The chain employs TRBV5-1 and TRBJ2-1, with D perhaps TRBD2 (5 bases). The V and J ends lost 3 bases and 0 bases respectively, with 7 bases between them. CDR1 and CDR2 (germline): SGHRS, YFSETQ. This CDR3 spans 14 amino acids. The CDR3 coding sequence is TGCGCCAGCAGCTACGGGGACTCCTACAATGAGCAGTTCTTC. Amino acid sequence: CASSYGDSYNEQFF.

This chain connects TRBV6-1 to TRBJ2-4; 14 bases align to TRBD2. Germline values: CDR1 MNHNS, CDR2 SASEGT. The CDR3 extends over 17 amino acids. Trimming cost V 5 bases and J 6 bases; bases outside gene matches: 9. CDR3 region: CASSPHGLAGGRNIQYF. CDR3 nucleotides: TGTGCCAGCAGTCCTCACGGACTAGCGGGAGGAAGAAACATTCAGTACTTC.

The sample holds a few counts of this clonotype. The chain recombines TRBV5-1 with TRBJ1-1; D gene uncertain. The CDR3 is 14 residues long. Trimming shortened V by 0 bases and J by 1 base, and 7 bases separated the two germline ends. The germline gives CDR1 SGHRS, CDR2 YFSETQ. The CDR3 DNA reads as TGCGCCAGCAGCTTGGGAGTGAAGAACACTGAAGCTTTCTTT. Amino acid sequence: CASSLGVKNTEAFF.

This clonotype showed up just a few times. The CDR3 bases are TGCAGTGCTAAACTAGCGGGAGGGGTTGAGACCCAGTACTTC. This gives the protein CSAKLAGGVETQYF. The chain carries TRBV20-1 and TRBJ2-5, with 13 nucleotides matching TRBD2. Germline V gene lookup returns CDR1 DFQATT and CDR2 SNEGSKA (reference sequence). Trimming took 4 bases from V and 5 from J; bases not matched to a gene: 4. The CDR3 runs 14 residues.

The chain couples TRBV5-1 to TRBJ2-5; unclear D gene. V was clipped by 7 bases and J by 5 bases, with 9 bases between them. From germline, CDR1 is SGHRS and CDR2 YFSETQ. CDR3 length equals 11 residues. The DNA of the CDR3 is TGCGCCAGCGCCGTGGGGGAGACCCAGTACTTC. Protein sequence: CASAVGETQYF.

This clonotype was seen many times. The chain couples TRBV2 to TRBJ1-2; tentative D call: TRBD1 (5 bases). With 3 bases removed from V and 8 bases from J, the gap between germline ends came to 10 bases. Germline lookup yields CDR1 SNHLY and CDR2 FYNNEI. This CDR3 contains 12 residues. The CDR3 region has the DNA TGTGCCAGCAGTGAGGGGCCCATCGGCTACACCTTC. It is translated as CASSEGPIGYTF.

There are a few counts of this clonotype. J is TRBJ2-7 and V is TRBV19; D perhaps matches TRBD2 (5 bases). Per the germline V gene, CDR1 is LNHDA and CDR2 is SQIVND (reference sequence). V was clipped by 10 bases and J by 0 bases, with 22 bases between them. The CDR3 is 16 amino acids. The CDR3 coding sequence is TGTGCCACCGCCGGCGAGGGAGTTTCCCCCTCCTACGAGCAGTACTTC. Protein: CATAGEGVSPSYEQYF.

V usage is TRBV30 and J usage is TRBJ2-7; D unclear. This CDR3 has 13 residues. Looked up from germline, CDR1 is GTSNPN and CDR2 is SVGIG (reference sequence). The V end was cut by 0 bases, the J end by 0 bases, with 6 bases between. Here the CDR3 DNA reads TGTGCCTGGAGTGTAGGGTTCTCCTACGAGCAGTACTTC. Protein: CAWSVGFSYEQYF. The whole variable domain, filled in from reference TRBV30 and TRBJ2-7, reads SQTIHQWPATLVQPVGSPLSLECTVEGTSNPNLYWYRQAAGRGLQLLFYSVGIGQISSEVPQNLSASRPQDRQFILSSKKLLLSDSGFYLCAWSVGFSYEQYFGPGTRLTVT.

This clonotype was recorded a few times. This sequence joins TRBV19 and TRBJ1-1; possibly TRBD1 for D (5 bases). This CDR3 spans 15 amino acids. V gave up 4 bases and J gave up 4 bases, with 16 bases separating them. CDR1 is LNHDA, CDR2 SQIVND, per germline (reference sequence). In DNA form, the CDR3 reads TGTGCCAGTAGTACCCGGCTCAGGGTCGCCACTGAAGCTTTCTTT. The encoded protein is CASSTRLRVATEAFF.

The J gene is TRBJ2-3, the V gene TRBV15, with D tentatively TRBD1 or TRBD2 (7 bases each). Germline CDR1 reads LNHNV; CDR2 reads YYDKDF (reference sequence). The ends were cut back, 3 bases at V and 1 base at J, with 23 bases in the middle. This CDR3 comprises 19 residues. Written as DNA, the CDR3 is TGTGCCACCAGCAGGACAGGGCGGGAGTCCCACGCCCGCACAGATACGCAGTATTTT. Its translation: CATSRTGRESHARTDTQYF.

The chain links TRBV19 to TRBJ2-6; the match to TRBD1 covers 9 bases. This CDR3 spans 16 amino acids. The junction had 4 bases not matched to a gene; V was cut back by 5 bases and J by 2 bases. CDR1 LNHDA and CDR2 SQIVND come from the germline V gene (reference sequence). CDR3 sequence: CASSAQGATGANVLTF. In DNA, the CDR3 is TGTGCCAGTAGTGCACAGGGGGCTACTGGGGCCAACGTCCTGACTTTC. The whole variable domain, remainder taken from reference TRBV19 and TRBJ2-6, is DGGITQSPKYLFRKEGQNVTLSCEQNLNHDAMYWYRQDPGQGLRLIYYSQIVNDFQKGDIAEGYSVSREKKESFPLTVTSAQKNPTAFYLCASSAQGATGANVLTFGAGSRLTVL.

The chain has TRBV7-9 and TRBJ1-5, with D unresolved. V lost 1 base and J lost 3, with 10 bases in between. Germline V gene sequence: CDR1 SEHNR, CDR2 FQNEAQ (reference sequence). This CDR3 has 15 amino acids. The chain's CDR3 is CASSLGIRSNQPQHF. CDR3 DNA sequence: TGTGCCAGCAGCTTAGGTATACGCTCCAATCAGCCCCAGCATTTT.

J is TRBJ2-7 and V is TRBV12-3 or TRBV12-4; perhaps TRBD2 as D (5 bases). The CDR3 spans 12 residues. V lost 4 bases and J lost 6, with 10 bases in between. CDR3 residues: CASSSRLPEQYF. The DNA for the CDR3 is TGTGCCAGCAGTTCTAGACTACCCGAGCAGTACTTC.

This clonotype was detected only a few times. CDR3 nucleotide sequence: TGTGCCAGCAGCCGAGATGAAAAACTGTTTTTT. Amino acids: CASSRDEKLFF. The chain has TRBV12-3 or TRBV12-4 and TRBJ1-4; D remains unclear. Trimming removed 6 bases from V and 6 bases from J, with 5 bases in between. CDR3 length equals 11 residues.